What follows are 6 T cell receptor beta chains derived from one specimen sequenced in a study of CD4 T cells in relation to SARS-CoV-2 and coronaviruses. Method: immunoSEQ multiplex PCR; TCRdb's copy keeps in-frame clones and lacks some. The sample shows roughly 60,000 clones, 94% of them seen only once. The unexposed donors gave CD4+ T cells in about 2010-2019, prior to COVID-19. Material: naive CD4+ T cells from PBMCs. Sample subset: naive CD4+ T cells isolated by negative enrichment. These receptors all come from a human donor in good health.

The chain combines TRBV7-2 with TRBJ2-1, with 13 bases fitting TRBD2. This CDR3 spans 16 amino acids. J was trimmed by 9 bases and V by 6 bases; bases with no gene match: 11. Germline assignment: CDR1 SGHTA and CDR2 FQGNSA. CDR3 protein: CASSPPGLAGIGEQFF. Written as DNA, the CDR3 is TGTGCCAGCAGTCCTCCGGGACTAGCGGGAATCGGTGAGCAGTTCTTC.

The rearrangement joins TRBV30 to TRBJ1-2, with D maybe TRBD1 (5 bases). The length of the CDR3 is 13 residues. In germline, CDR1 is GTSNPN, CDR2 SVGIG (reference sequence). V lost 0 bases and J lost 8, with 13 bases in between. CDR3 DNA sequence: TGTGCCTGGAGTGTTAGGGGAGTGGGAGGCTACACCTTC. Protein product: CAWSVRGVGGYTF.

The CDR3 nucleotides are TGTGCCAGCAGTTTAGGGCCTAGACAGGGGGCGGGTGAGCAGTTCTTC. It codes for CASSLGPRQGAGEQFF. The J gene is TRBJ2-1, the V gene TRBV27, with 10 bases matching TRBD1. This CDR3 contains 16 residues. With 2 bases clipped from V and 9 bases from J, the junction kept 10 bases outside the gene matches. Germline CDR1 reads MNHEY; CDR2 reads SMNVEV (reference sequence).

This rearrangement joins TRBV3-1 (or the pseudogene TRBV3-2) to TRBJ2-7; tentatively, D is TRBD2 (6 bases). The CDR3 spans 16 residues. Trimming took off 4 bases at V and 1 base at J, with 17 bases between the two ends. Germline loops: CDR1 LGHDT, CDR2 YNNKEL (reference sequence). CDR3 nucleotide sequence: TGTGCCAGCAGCCCAACTTTAGCGGAGAGTTCCTACGAGCAGTACTTC. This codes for CASSPTLAESSYEQYF.

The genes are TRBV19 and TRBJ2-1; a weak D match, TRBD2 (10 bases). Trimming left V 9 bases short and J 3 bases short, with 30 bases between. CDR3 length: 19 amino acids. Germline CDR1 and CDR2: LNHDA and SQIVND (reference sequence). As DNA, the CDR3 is TGTGCCAGGGATTGGACAGGGGCGAATACTAGCGGGATCTACAATGAGCAGTTCTTC. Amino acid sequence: CARDWTGANTSGIYNEQFF.

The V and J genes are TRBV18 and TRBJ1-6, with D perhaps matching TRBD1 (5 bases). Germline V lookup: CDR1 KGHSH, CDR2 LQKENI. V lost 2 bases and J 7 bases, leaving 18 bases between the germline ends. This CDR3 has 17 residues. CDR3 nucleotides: TGTGCCAGCTCACCAAAGCGGGGCGCCCCACAAAATTCACCCCTCCACTTT. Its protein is CASSPKRGAPQNSPLHF.